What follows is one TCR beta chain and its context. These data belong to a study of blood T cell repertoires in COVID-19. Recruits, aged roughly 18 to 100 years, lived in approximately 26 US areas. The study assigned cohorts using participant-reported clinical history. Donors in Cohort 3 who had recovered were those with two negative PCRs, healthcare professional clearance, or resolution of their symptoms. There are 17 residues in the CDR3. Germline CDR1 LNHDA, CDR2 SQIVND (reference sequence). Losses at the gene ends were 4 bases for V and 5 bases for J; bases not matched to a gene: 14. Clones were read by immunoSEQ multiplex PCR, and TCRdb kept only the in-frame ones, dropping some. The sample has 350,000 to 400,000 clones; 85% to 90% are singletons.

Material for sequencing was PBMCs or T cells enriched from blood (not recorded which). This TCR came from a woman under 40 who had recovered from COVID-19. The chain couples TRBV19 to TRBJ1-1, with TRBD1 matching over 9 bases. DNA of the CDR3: TGTGCCAGTAGTAAAGCCGGGACAGGGTTGTTGGGTACTGAAGCTTTCTTT. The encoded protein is CASSKAGTGLLGTEAFF.